A selection of T cell receptor beta chains follows, all from one sample in a study of blood T cells in healthy people across ages. TCRdb re-called the 5' RACE reads through MiXCR, storing one row per CDR3 protein. Of around 780,000 distinct CDR3 sequences listed, approximately 60% were seen once; the top ten hold roughly 25%. The specimen sequenced was blood. The receptors stem from a man aged 40-50 years in good health. Each CDR3 is given with its conserved first and last residue. Fields, in order: clone size, CDR3 length, V gene, D gene, J gene, CDR3 protein, CDR3 DNA. The D gene is left open where the match is weak. The listing skips clone size in some rows; elsewhere it reads once, few, many or a size class.

>-|14|TRBV2|TRBD1|TRBJ2-5
CASGRDRGRETQYF
TGTGCCAGCGGCAGGGACAGGGGGCGAGAGACCCAGTACTTC
>-|13|TRBV20-1|-|TRBJ2-7
CSASGGTPYEQYF
TGCAGTGCGAGTGGTGGGACACCCTACGAGCAGTACTTC
>-|16|TRBV6-5|TRBD2|TRBJ2-5
CASSSGTSGRAETQYF
TGTGCCAGCAGTTCCGGGACTAGCGGGAGGGCGGAGACCCAGTACTTC
>-|13|TRBV29-1|-|TRBJ2-1
CSVGEFTYNEQFF
TGCAGCGTTGGGGAATTCACCTACAATGAGCAGTTCTTC
>-|14|TRBV9|TRBD2|TRBJ2-1
CASSAAGVNHEQFF
TGTGCCAGCAGCGCCGCGGGAGTAAACCACGAGCAGTTCTTC
>-|13|TRBV28|TRBD1|TRBJ1-5
CASRGTGIPPQHF
TGTGCCAGCAGGGGGACAGGGATTCCGCCCCAGCATTTT
>-|16|TRBV21-1|-|TRBJ2-3
CASSKGVVPGADTQYF
TGTGCCAGCAGCAAAGGGGTTGTCCCCGGAGCAGATACGCAGTATTTT
>-|15|TRBV5-1|TRBD1|TRBJ1-1
CASSGQTLGGTEAFF
TGCGCCAGCTCGGGACAGACACTCGGAGGCACTGAAGCTTTCTTT
>-|15|TRBV4-2|-|TRBJ1-2
CASSQTGPVGYGYTF
TGTGCCAGCAGCCAGACTGGGCCTGTCGGGTATGGCTACACCTTC
>-|13|TRBV6-5|-|TRBJ2-3
CASSYSKTDTQYF
TGTGCCAGCAGTTACTCGAAAACAGATACGCAGTATTTT
>-|13|TRBV4-1|-|TRBJ2-1
CASSHVRENEQFF
TGCGCCAGCAGCCATGTCCGCGAGAATGAGCAGTTCTTC
>-|11|TRBV20-1|-|TRBJ2-5
CSAGERGTQYF
TGCAGTGCTGGGGAACGGGGGACCCAGTACTTC
>-|16|TRBV11-2|TRBD2|TRBJ2-1
CASSLIPAGGANEQFF
TGTGCCAGCAGCTTAATTCCCGCGGGAGGAGCTAATGAGCAGTTCTTC
>-|17|TRBV7-9|TRBD2|TRBJ2-5
CASSRRTSGGGEETQYF
TGTGCCAGCAGCCGGCGGACTAGCGGGGGTGGAGAAGAGACCCAGTACTTC
>-|13|TRBV27|-|TRBJ2-1
CASSLGTQNEQFF
TGTGCCAGCAGTTTGGGGACTCAAAATGAGCAGTTCTTC
>-|16|TRBV5-1|TRBD2|TRBJ2-7
CASSPRGTSGTYEQYF
TGCGCCAGCAGCCCCCGGGGGACTAGCGGAACCTACGAGCAGTACTTC
>-|13|TRBV30|-|TRBJ1-1
CAWSVSVNTEAFF
TGTGCCTGGAGTGTTAGCGTGAACACTGAAGCTTTCTTT
>-|15|TRBV14|-|TRBJ2-7
CASSQDTGFSYEQYF
TGTGCCAGCAGCCAAGATACCGGTTTCTCCTACGAGCAGTACTTC
>-|13|TRBV29-1|TRBD1|TRBJ2-5
CSVSETGYGEQYF
TGCAGCGTTTCTGAGACAGGGTACGGTGAGCAGTACTTC
>few|15|TRBV27|-|TRBJ2-1
CASSFEQSSYNEQFF
TGTGCCAGCAGTTTCGAACAGAGCTCCTACAATGAGCAGTTCTTC
>-|15|TRBV29-1|-|TRBJ1-5
CSVGPQGEGNQPQHF
TGCAGCGTTGGTCCACAGGGAGAGGGCAATCAGCCCCAGCATTTT
>many|15|TRBV29-1|-|TRBJ2-6
CSVEGGAPGANVLTF
TGCAGCGTTGAAGGAGGGGCCCCTGGGGCCAACGTCCTGACTTTC
>-|14|TRBV28|TRBD2|TRBJ2-1
CAGSSGLAVNEQFF
TGTGCCGGCAGTTCGGGACTAGCGGTAAATGAGCAGTTCTTC
>few|14|TRBV7-2|TRBD1|TRBJ2-7
CASSSGQGLVEQYF
TGTGCCAGCAGCTCTGGACAGGGGCTCGTCGAGCAGTACTTC
>-|14|TRBV10-3|-|TRBJ2-7
CAISETRVSYEQYF
TGTGCCATCAGTGAGACCCGGGTCTCCTACGAGCAGTACTTC
>-|16|TRBV4-2|TRBD2|TRBJ2-1
CASSQDWASGGARQFF
TGTGCCAGCAGCCAAGATTGGGCTAGCGGGGGGGCCCGGCAGTTCTTC
>-|15|TRBV7-8|TRBD2|TRBJ2-1
CASHRAGGQAVEQFF
TGTGCCAGCCACCGAGCGGGGGGGCAGGCGGTTGAGCAGTTCTTC
>-|15|TRBV6-4|-|TRBJ1-6
CASSLTPRPNSPLHF
TGTGCCAGTTCGTTGACCCCCAGGCCCAATTCACCCCTCCACTTT
>few|16|TRBV24-1|TRBD1|TRBJ1-2
CATSELQGRGNYGYTF
TGTGCCACCAGTGAGCTACAGGGGAGAGGGAACTATGGCTACACCTTC
>few|13|TRBV3-1|-|TRBJ2-1
CASSRRQDNEQFF
TGTGCCAGCAGCCGAAGACAGGACAATGAGCAGTTCTTC
>few|16|TRBV15|-|TRBJ2-3
CATSRVDRTPSDTQYF
TGTGCCACCAGCAGAGTGGATCGAACGCCCTCAGATACGCAGTATTTT
>-|12|TRBV5-1|TRBD1|TRBJ1-1
CASGRRDSEAFF
TGCGCCAGCGGACGCCGGGACAGCGAAGCTTTCTTT
>-|12|TRBV12-3/TRBV12-4|-|TRBJ2-7
CASLGGGGEQYF
TGTGCCAGCTTGGGGGGTGGGGGTGAGCAGTACTTC
>-|16|TRBV5-1|TRBD1|TRBJ2-1
CASSSIPGQGSNEQFF
TGCGCCAGCAGCTCGATTCCGGGACAGGGGAGTAATGAGCAGTTCTTC
>few|16|TRBV24-1|-|TRBJ2-3
CATSDPPGGKADTQYF
TGTGCCACCAGTGATCCACCAGGGGGGAAGGCAGATACGCAGTATTTT
>-|14|TRBV7-2|TRBD1|TRBJ2-7
CASSLWTGAYEQYF
TGTGCCAGCAGCTTGTGGACAGGGGCCTACGAGCAGTACTTC
>once|19|TRBV5-1|TRBD2|TRBJ2-1
CASSFGGQGDSGRANEQFF
TGCGCCAGCAGCTTCGGCGGACAGGGTGATAGCGGGAGGGCCAATGAGCAGTTCTTC
>many|14|TRBV9|TRBD1|TRBJ2-1
CASSVGTGNNEQFF
TGTGCCAGCAGCGTGGGGACAGGGAACAATGAGCAGTTCTTC
>-|15|TRBV28|TRBD1|TRBJ1-4
CASSIQGETNEKLFF
TGTGCCAGCAGTATCCAGGGGGAAACTAATGAAAAACTGTTTTTT
>-|17|TRBV10-3|-|TRBJ2-5
CATSESGTTGLRETQYF
TGTGCCACCAGTGAGTCGGGAACCACGGGACTCAGAGAGACCCAGTACTTC
>-|16|TRBV4-3|TRBD1|TRBJ1-4
CASSQERGQFNEKLFF
TGCGCCAGCAGCCAAGAAAGGGGACAGTTTAATGAAAAACTGTTTTTT
>once|12|TRBV12-3/TRBV12-4|-|TRBJ1-3
CASDTGGNTIYF
TGTGCCAGCGACACGGGAGGAAACACCATATATTTT
>few|14|TRBV7-8|-|TRBJ2-3
CASSQMHGTDTQYF
TGTGCCAGCAGCCAGATGCACGGGACAGATACGCAGTATTTT
>-|13|TRBV6-2/TRBV6-3|TRBD1|TRBJ2-1
CASRQGLGNQQFF
TGTGCCAGCCGACAGGGGCTGGGCAACCAGCAGTTCTTC
>-|13|TRBV3-1|TRBD1|TRBJ1-5
CASSQGQGQPQHF
TGTGCCAGCAGCCAGGGACAGGGGCAGCCCCAGCATTTT
>few|20|TRBV3-1|TRBD2|TRBJ2-7
CASSPKTGLAGGSRVHEQYF
TGTGCCAGCAGCCCGAAGACTGGACTAGCGGGCGGATCTAGAGTCCACGAGCAGTACTTC
>-|13|TRBV12-3/TRBV12-4|TRBD2|TRBJ2-7
CASSGSGGREQYF
TGTGCCAGCAGTGGTAGCGGGGGGCGGGAGCAGTACTTC